The T cell receptor beta chain described here comes from a study of cytomegalovirus exposure and HLA in healthy donors (dated by TCRdb to 2016 to 2017). At the level of the whole study: An earlier analysis of roughly 570 of the donors reported around 280 Gb of sequence data and 90 million to 120 million unique TCR beta sequences obtained from around 180 million T cells. The T cell repertoires of about 700 subjects were profiled by immunosequencing and related to cytomegalovirus serostatus. An earlier analysis of 500 to 750 of the donors applied high-throughput TCR beta sequencing to assess whether each TCR beta V gene segment acted as functional or pseudogenic. The genetic ancestry cluster associated with self-reported Caucasian donors included about 81% of the 398 genotyped donors. Roughly 310 gigabases of sequencing data and 70 million to 100 million unique TCR sequences were included in an early release covering 550 to 650 HLA-typed donors. A handful of DR-DQ haplotypes were treated as single units for association and clustering because of strong linkage in the cohort. On average, about 240,000 unique TCR beta nucleotide sequences were sequenced per donor among 350 to 400 genotyped donors of the cohort, with roughly 18% of those sequences being non-productive. To study patterns of TCR occurrence, a later analysis re-analyzed previously published TCR beta repertoires from 500 to 850 donors and added high-resolution HLA genotyping. All discovery cohort repertoires had been generated using a single sequencing platform. Donor age, sex, ethnicity and CMV serostatus were compiled together with the repertoire data. Rather than using new phenotypic data, the later analysis identified candidate immune exposures from TCR beta sequences and from how often those sequences occurred across donors. The number of typed donors differed by locus: 629-630 for A, B, C, DRB1 and DQB1; approximately 530 for DQA1; over 600 for DPA1; and some 430 for DPB1. The study combined high-throughput TCR immunosequencing, statistical association of individual TCRs with disease status, and machine learning to predict cytomegalovirus infection status. Class I and class II HLA loci were covered by the typing at four-digit resolution. In addition to the first cohort of 666 subjects, a separate validation cohort of 120 different subjects was used. The study aimed to test whether signatures of past pathogen exposure could be identified by cataloging public T cell receptors. A later genetic analysis used genome-wide SNP genotypes for 398 of the 666 donors, treating that subset as a discovery cohort.

Library preparation was by the immunoSEQ multiplex PCR assay. For the multiplex PCR, a mixture combining 60 forward primers for TCR Vbeta segments and 13 reverse primers for TCR Jbeta segments was used. The CDR3 region of rearranged TCR beta genes was amplified from genomic DNA by a multiplex PCR assay. On the Illumina HiSeq System, the amplified TCR beta libraries were sequenced as 87-base-pair reads. The authors processed their data as follows. A later analysis tallied tens of millions of unique TCR beta chains across the 550 to 850 repertoires, and around 12 million of those chains were shared by two or more donors. Raw reads were error-corrected and collapsed into unique sequences by a nearest-neighbor algorithm in which closely related sequences were merged to remove PCR and sequencing errors. To assign V, D and J gene segments, CDR3 sequences were aligned to IMGT reference sequences. For a sequence to be retained, a match of at least six nucleotides was required to both a V gene segment and a J gene segment. A rearrangement counted as productive if the CDR3 had no stop codons and remained in frame with V and J, and every other rearrangement counted as non-productive. Following IMGT convention, CDR3 was defined as the stretch from the second conserved V-encoded cysteine up to the conserved J-encoded phenylalanine. The earlier analysis of about 560 of the donors excluded any sequence lacking an unambiguous match to a single V gene segment. An earlier analysis of a few hundred of the donors classified V segments as functional when productive rearrangements were above 56.7% and as segregating when the standard deviation between donors was above 5%. To diagnose cytomegalovirus status from the catalog of TCR beta chain sequences, a statistical classification framework was built. In a later analysis, TCR nucleotide sequences were compared against IMGT/GENE-DB human TR gene sequences so that V and J genes could be assigned. Using the TCRdist pipeline, a later analysis assigned CDR3 sequences along with most-parsimonious VDJ recombination scenarios. In a later analysis, each TCR beta chain was defined by its CDR3 amino acid sequence together with its V-gene family, and reads lacking a unique V-gene family were excluded. A later analysis removed several hundred highly shared, low-generation-probability nucleotide sequences to deal with suspected cross-contamination and a sequencing artifact. In a later analysis, a clonal expansion index was calculated for each public chain from normalized within-repertoire ranks of inferred template counts. Generation probabilities in a later analysis came from a VDJ recombination model fitted to out-of-frame rearrangements, and those results were checked against IGoR. In a later analysis, TCR-TCR, TCR-HLA and TCR-CMV co-occurrence was scored with hypergeometric tests, and a repertoire-size bias correction was applied to TCR pairs. False discovery rates were estimated in a later analysis by permuting HLA or CMV assignments 20 times. In a later analysis, co-occurring TCRs were grouped using DBSCAN, and TCRdist sequence similarity was added for clustering within HLA-allele-positive subsets. Repertoires with fewer than 30,000 or more than 120,000 public chains, plus five repertoires with anomalous nucleotide sharing, were excluded from co-occurrence clustering. What TCRdb holds here is the immuneACCESS table cut down to in-frame rearrangements. Part of the clones is not present; checked against another copy, under half of the missing clones reflect an unresolved V gene, and the others are unexplained. V and J calls and clone size are as listed in that table; D and trimming were resolved from the DNA. Counted in this sample were some 74,000 clones; over 70% of them appeared once. The top ten clonotypes cover under 1.2% of the sample.

Regarding this clone: This clone's antigen is unknown. No per-base quality is available; no much larger clone lies one base away.

What the study reported, not specific to this receptor: Cytomegalovirus status was reported to be diagnosed by the classifier with high specificity and sensitivity in both the original and validation cohorts. In vitro tests confirmed that a few of the cytomegalovirus-associated TCR beta chains recognize cytomegalovirus antigens. Because HLA typing was missing for some donors at each locus, association tests included only the typed subset. According to a later analysis, most CMV-associated TCR beta chains appeared to be HLA-restricted, and the HLA associations seemed to be driven largely by CMV exposure. Sequencing depth was assumed to be roughly uniform across donors in the presence/absence analyses, though that assumption may not hold. Some IMGT-functional V segments, including TRBV6-2 and TRBV6-3, could not be told apart with the 87-base-pair reads, so those segments were excluded. A cluster of highly shared sequence variants was judged likely to be a technical artifact of the sequencing pipeline. In this cohort, only TCR beta chains were sequenced, and detectable features were limited by the absence of alpha or paired-chain data. An earlier analysis of some 560 of the donors showed that most TCR beta V segments appeared in productive rearrangements either about 87% or about 30% of the time, which broadly matched IMGT annotations. The authors suggested that the approach could potentially be extended to other disease states and immunological phenotypes. Assigning TCR associations to individual alleles was difficult when HLA alleles, especially DR and DQ, strongly co-occurred. An association between a missense DCLRE1C variant and V-gene and J-gene trimming of TCR beta chains was found in a later genetic analysis and replicated in an independent cohort. In a later analysis, several top co-occurrence clusters were reported to appear linked to parvovirus B19, influenza, CMV and Epstein-Barr virus. A further reported finding was that TCR beta sequences accurately predicted the HLA-A and HLA-B alleles for most subjects in the first cohort. In a later analysis, HLA-associated TCR beta chains showed more clonal expansion and lower generation probabilities than non-associated chains that were equally common. According to a later genetic analysis, donors in an Asian-associated ancestry cluster had fewer N-insertions in productive TCRs than the roughly 700-donor mean. In the study, 150 to 200 TCR beta chains were listed as associated with cytomegalovirus. CMV serostatus was the only immune exposure information available for the cohort. At a false discovery rate of 0.05, a later analysis linked approximately 18,000 TCR beta sequences to specific HLA alleles. Most TCR sequences were seen in very few donors, while some public TCRs were found in many individuals. Correlated functional status among segregating V segments might be attributable to linkage disequilibrium, but an unknown experimental factor could not be ruled out. Because counts were too low, around 17 rarely observed V segments, including chromosome 9 orphons, were left out of the earlier analysis of about 620 of the donors. According to a later analysis, TCR association rates differed among HLA loci, with DRB1 alleles showing the most associated TCRs and HLA-C alleles showing the fewest.

In total, approximately 610 healthy bone marrow donors made up the cohort. All cohort members were sampled while nominally healthy, although unrecorded immune exposures were likely present. The donor was CMV seronegative and belonged to the group of 380 or so seronegative cohort members. A peripheral blood sample was provided by each donor, and peripheral blood mononuclear cells were used for TCR beta sequencing. The Qiagen DNeasy Blood Extraction Kit was used to extract genomic DNA from the blood cell samples. V was cut back by 0 bases and J by 6 bases, leaving a gap of 10 bases between them. The CDR3 has 13 amino acids, counting the end cysteine and phenylalanine. CDR3 DNA is the only sequence kept; it has 39 bases, read in frame from the first base. CDR1 and CDR2, looked up from the germline V gene, are SGDLS and YYNGEE.

The sample comprised PBMCs. The receptor was isolated from a male donor in good health and CMV-seronegative. The receptor chain draws on TRBV9 and TRBJ2-7; no confident D gene assignment can be made. The CDR3 protein: CASSVAVVSEQYF. The DNA sequence reads TGTGCCAGCAGCGTAGCGGTGGTCTCCGAGCAGTACTTC.